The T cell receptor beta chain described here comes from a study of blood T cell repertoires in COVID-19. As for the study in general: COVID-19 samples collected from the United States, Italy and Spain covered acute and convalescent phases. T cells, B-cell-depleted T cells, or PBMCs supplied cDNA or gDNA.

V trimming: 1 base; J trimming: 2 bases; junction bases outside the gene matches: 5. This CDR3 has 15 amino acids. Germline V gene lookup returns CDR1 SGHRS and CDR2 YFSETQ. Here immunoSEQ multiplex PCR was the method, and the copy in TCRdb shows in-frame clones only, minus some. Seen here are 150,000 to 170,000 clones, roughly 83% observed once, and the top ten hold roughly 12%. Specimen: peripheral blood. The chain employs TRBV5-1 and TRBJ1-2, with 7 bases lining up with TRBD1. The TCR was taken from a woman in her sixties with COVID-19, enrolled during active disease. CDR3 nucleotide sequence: TGCGCCAGCAGCTTGCCGACAGGGTACAACTATGGCTACACCTTC. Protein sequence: CASSLPTGYNYGYTF. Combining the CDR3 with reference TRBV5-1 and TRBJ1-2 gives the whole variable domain KAGVTQTPRYLIKTRGQQVTLSCSPISGHRSVSWYQQTPGQGLQFLFEYFSETQRNKGNFPGRFSGRQFSNSRSEMNVSTLELGDSALYLCASSLPTGYNYGYTFGSGTRLTVV.